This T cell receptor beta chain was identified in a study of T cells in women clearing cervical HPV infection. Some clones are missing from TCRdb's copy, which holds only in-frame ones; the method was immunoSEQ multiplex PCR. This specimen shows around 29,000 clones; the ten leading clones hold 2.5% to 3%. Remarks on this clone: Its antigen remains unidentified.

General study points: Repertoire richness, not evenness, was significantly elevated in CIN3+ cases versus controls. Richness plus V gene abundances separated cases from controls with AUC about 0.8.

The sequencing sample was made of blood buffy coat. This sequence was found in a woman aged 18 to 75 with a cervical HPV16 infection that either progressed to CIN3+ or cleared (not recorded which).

The part of the CDR3 DNA that was read is TGTGCCAGCAGCTTAGGGGGGACTGGAGAGACC. As protein: CASSLGGTGET. The whole CDR3 sequence is CASSLGGTGETQYF. The chain has TRBV7-8 and TRBJ2-5, with TRBD2 as a possible D gene (6 bases). The read stops 3 residues short of the end of the CDR3; the missing end is completed from the germline J gene. V was pared by 1 base and J by 4 bases, with 10 bases between. This CDR3 has 14 amino acids. Germline CDR1 SGHVS, CDR2 FQNEAQ.